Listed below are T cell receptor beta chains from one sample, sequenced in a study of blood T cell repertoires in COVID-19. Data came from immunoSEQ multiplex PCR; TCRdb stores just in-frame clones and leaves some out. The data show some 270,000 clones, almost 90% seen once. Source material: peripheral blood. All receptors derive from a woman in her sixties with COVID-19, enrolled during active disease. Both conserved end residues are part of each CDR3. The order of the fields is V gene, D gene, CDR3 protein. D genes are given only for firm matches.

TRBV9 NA CASSASGNTIYF
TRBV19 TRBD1 CASSTGTGNQPQHF
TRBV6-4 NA CASSDLPATEAFF
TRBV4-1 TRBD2 CASSQIPPRGDNEQFF
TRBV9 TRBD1 CASTGTGDTGELFF
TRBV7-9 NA CASSLRGGSLGDTQYF
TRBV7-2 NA CASSSMTVPNTEAFF
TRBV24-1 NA CATSDSRGTHTQYF
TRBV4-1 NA CASSQVGSDTQYF
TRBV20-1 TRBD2 CSAGGLARGDEQFF
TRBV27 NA CASRGFSGNTEAFF
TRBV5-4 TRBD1 CASSSRGRSQETQYF
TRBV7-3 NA CASSLGQNQPQHF
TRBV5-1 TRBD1 CASSFGGQVPRQFF
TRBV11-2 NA CASELGGTGELFF
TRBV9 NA CASSVVAVTDTQYF
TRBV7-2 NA CASSPLGGPYGYTF
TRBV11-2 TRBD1 CASSQRQGRNSPLHF
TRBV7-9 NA CASSQKLGSFVANTGELFF
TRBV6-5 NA CASRDPGVPYEKLFF
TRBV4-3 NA CASSQQATGELFF
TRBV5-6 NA CASSRTAGSDGYTF
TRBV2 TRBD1 CASGLQGGRTEAFF
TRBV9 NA CASSSSTETYGYTF
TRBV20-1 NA CSASFGEGQPQHF
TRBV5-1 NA CASSPDSGYSYEQYF
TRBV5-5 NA CASSFGTNTGELFF
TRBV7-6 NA CASSLLPQLNEKLFF
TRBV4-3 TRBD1 CASSQRDRGNYGYTF
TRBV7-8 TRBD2 CASSPGAGGRNNEQFF
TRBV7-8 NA CASSLKKYREFPNYGYTF
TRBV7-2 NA CASSLQINTEAFF
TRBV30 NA CAWRLQGADGRGYTF
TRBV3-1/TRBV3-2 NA CASSQQDRQSYGYTF
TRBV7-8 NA CASSLDTGRRSNQPQHF
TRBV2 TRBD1 CASMTGQHNEQFF
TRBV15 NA CATSRNRNYGYTF
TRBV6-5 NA CASSYSRQETQYF
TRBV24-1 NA CATSDFAFGGYTF
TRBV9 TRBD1 CASSALGQSSYEQYF
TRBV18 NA CASSPTLGWNTEAFF
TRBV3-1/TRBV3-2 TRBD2 CASSPGSGGRGETQYF
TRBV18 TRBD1 CASSPRTGIAYEQYF
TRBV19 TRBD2 CASRARTSGSYNEQFF
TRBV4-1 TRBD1 CASSQDLRTGDQPQHF
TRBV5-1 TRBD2 CASSRGLAGSFFTDTQYF
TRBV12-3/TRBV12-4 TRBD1 CASSLTGTDEQFF
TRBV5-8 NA CASRQGDQPQHF
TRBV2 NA CASSLESYGYTF
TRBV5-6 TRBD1 CASSQRQGVMNSPLHF
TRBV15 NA CATSRDPASDEAFF
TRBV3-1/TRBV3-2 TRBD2 CASSFERGARGTDTQYF
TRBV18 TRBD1 CASSPLGTEFLTAFF
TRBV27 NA CASSLRGAASGINYGYTF